This TCR beta chain emerged from a study of blood T cell repertoires in COVID-19. About the research overall: Spain, Italy and the United States supplied samples that represented acute and convalescent COVID-19.

V was clipped by 0 bases and J by 7 bases; unmatched bases: 4. CDR1 MGHRA and CDR2 YSYEKL come from the germline V gene. The CDR3 spans 15 residues. The table came from immunoSEQ multiplex PCR; TCRdb's copy has only in-frame clones and leaves some out. The sample lists some 77,000 clones, about 82% seen once, with less than 2% in the top ten. This chain links TRBV4-1 with TRBJ2-1, with TRBD1 identical over 9 bases. The clonotype was recovered from a woman aged 60-75 years with acute or convalescent COVID-19. Sequencing input: peripheral blood. In DNA form, the CDR3 reads TGCGCCAGCAGCCAAGAAGGGACAGGGAGGAATGAGCAGTTCTTC. Its protein is CASSQEGTGRNEQFF.